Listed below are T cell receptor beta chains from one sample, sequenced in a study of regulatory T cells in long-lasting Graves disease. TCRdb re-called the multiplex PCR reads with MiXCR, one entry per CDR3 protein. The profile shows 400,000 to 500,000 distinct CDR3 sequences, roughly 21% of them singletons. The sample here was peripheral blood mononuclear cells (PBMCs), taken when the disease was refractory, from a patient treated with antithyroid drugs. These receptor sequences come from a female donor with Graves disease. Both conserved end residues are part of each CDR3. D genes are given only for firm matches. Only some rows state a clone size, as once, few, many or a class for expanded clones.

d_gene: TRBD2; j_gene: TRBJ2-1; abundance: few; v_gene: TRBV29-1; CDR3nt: TGCAGCGTTGAAGATTTTCCTAGCGGGAGGCTCAATGAGCAGTTCTTC; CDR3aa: CSVEDFPSGRLNEQFF
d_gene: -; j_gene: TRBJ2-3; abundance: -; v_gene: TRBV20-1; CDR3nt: TGCAGTGGTGAAGACCGAGGGAGCACAGATACGCAGTATTTT; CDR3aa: CSGEDRGSTDTQYF
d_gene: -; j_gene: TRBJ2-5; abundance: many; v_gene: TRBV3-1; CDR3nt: TGTGCCAGCAGCCAAGGGGGCAGGAACCAAGAGACCCAGTACTTC; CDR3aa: CASSQGGRNQETQYF
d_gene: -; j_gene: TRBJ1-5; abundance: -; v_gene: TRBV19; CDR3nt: TGTGCCAGTAGTAACGCACCCTATCAGCCCCAGCATTTT; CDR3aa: CASSNAPYQPQHF
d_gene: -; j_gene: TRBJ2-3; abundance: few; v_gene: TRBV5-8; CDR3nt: TGTGCCAGCAGCGCAAACCGGGGCCCGTCTAGCACAGATACGCAGTATTTT; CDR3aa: CASSANRGPSSTDTQYF
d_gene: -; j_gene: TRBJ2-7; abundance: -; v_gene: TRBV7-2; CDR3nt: TGTGCCAGCAGCTTCTCCGGGACGGTAAACTCCTACGAGCAGTACTTC; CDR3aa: CASSFSGTVNSYEQYF
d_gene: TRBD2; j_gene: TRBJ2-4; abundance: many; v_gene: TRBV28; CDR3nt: TGTGCCAGCAGTCTAGGGCGGGAGCTGGCCAAAAACATTCAGTACTTC; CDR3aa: CASSLGRELAKNIQYF
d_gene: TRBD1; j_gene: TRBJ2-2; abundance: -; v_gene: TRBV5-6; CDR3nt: TGTGCCAGCAGCTACCGGGACAGGGGGCTCGTGTTTTTT; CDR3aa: CASSYRDRGLVFF
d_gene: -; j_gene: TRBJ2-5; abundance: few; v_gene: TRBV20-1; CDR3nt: TGCAGTGCTAGAGGCGACGACAGACGAGAGACCCAGTACTTC; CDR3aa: CSARGDDRRETQYF
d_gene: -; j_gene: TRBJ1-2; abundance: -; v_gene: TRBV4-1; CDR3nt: TGCGCCAGCAGCCAAGATCCTGGGGGCCCTAACTATGGCTACACCTTC; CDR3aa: CASSQDPGGPNYGYTF
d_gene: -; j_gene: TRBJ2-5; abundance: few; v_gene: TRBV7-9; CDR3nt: TGTGCCAGCAGCTTCTATAGGACCCAAGAGACCCAGTACTTC; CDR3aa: CASSFYRTQETQYF
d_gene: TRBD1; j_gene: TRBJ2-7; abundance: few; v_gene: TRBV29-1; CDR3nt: TGCAGCGGCCAGACAGGGCAAAGAGGCGAGCAGTACTTC; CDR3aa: CSGQTGQRGEQYF
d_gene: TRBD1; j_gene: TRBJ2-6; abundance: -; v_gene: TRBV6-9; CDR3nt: TGTGCCAGCAGTTACGGCCGAGGGACAGGGGAGTCTGGGGCCAACGTCCTGACTTTC; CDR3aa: CASSYGRGTGESGANVLTF
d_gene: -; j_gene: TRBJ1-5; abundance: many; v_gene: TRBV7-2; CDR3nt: TGTGCCAGCAGCTCTTTGTTTAGCAATCAGCCCCAGCATTTT; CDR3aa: CASSSLFSNQPQHF
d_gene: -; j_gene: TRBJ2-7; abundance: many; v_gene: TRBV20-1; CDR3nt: TGCAGTGCTAGTGTGGGAGGAAGGGGGGTCGAGCAGTACTTC; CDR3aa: CSASVGGRGVEQYF
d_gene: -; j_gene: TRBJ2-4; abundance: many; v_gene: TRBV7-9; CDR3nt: TGTGCCAGCAGCTTGGATCCGGGGAAAAACATTCAGTACTTC; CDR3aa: CASSLDPGKNIQYF
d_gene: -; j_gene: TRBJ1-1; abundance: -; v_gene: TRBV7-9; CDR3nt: TGTGCCAGCAGCTCGGGACTTCGGAACACTGGAGCTTTCTTT; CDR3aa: CASSSGLRNTGAFF
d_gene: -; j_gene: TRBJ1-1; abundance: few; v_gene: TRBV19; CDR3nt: TGTGCCAGTAGTATTTACTCTGAAGCTTTCTTT; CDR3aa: CASSIYSEAFF
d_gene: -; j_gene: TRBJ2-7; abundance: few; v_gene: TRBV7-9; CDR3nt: TGTGCCAGCAGGGGGACTGGGCCCGACCGCTCCTACGAGCAGTACTTC; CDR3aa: CASRGTGPDRSYEQYF
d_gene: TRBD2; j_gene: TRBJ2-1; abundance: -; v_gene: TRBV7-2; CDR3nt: TGTGCCAGCAGCATAGCGGGAGGGGAGCAGTTCTTC; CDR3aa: CASSIAGGEQFF
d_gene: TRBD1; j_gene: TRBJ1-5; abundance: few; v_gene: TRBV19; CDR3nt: TGTGCCAGTAGTATTTACAGGACAGGGGCGGATCAGCCCCAGCATTTT; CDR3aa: CASSIYRTGADQPQHF
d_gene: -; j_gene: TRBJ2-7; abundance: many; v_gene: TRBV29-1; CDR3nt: TGCAGCGTTGAAACTGGGCTCGGCAGCGAGCAGTACTTC; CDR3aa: CSVETGLGSEQYF
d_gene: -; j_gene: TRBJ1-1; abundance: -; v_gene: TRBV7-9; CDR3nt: TGTGCCAGCAGCTTTCCGGCAGGGCCAATGAACACTGAAGCTTTCTTT; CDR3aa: CASSFPAGPMNTEAFF
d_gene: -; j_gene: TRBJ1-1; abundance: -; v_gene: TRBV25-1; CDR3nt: TGTGCCAGCAGTACCGGGATTGGGATTAAAAACACTGGAGCTTTCTTT; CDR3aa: CASSTGIGIKNTGAFF
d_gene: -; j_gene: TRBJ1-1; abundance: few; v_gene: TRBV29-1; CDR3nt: TGCAGCGTTCTGGGGGAAGGTGCGGAAGCTTTCTTT; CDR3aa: CSVLGEGAEAFF
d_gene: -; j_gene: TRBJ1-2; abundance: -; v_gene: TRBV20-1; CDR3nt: TGCAGTGCTAGAAATAACGCACAGGTCAACTATGGCTACACCTTC; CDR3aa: CSARNNAQVNYGYTF
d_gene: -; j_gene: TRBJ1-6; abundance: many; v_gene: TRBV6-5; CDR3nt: TGTGCCAGCAGTTACTCTGGTAATTCACCCCTCCACTTT; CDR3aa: CASSYSGNSPLHF
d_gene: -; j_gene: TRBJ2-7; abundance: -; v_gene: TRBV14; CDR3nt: TGTGCCAGCAGCCGCTACTTGAAGGACGAGCAGTACTTC; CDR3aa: CASSRYLKDEQYF
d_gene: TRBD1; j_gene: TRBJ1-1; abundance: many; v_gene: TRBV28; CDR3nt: TGTGCCAGCAGTTACAGGGGGCGAACTGAAGCTTTCTTT; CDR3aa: CASSYRGRTEAFF
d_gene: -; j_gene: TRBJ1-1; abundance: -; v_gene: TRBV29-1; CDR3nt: TGCAGCGTTGAACGACATTCAGGGGCCGGGACTGAAGCTTTCTTT; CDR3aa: CSVERHSGAGTEAFF
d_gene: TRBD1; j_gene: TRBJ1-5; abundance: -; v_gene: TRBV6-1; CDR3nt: TGTGCCAGCAGTGAAGAAGGACAGGGCAATCAGCCCCAGCATTTT; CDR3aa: CASSEEGQGNQPQHF
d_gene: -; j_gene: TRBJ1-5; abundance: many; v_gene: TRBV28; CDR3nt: TGTGCCAGCACCGAATCTGGGGGTGGCAATCAGCCCCAGCATTTT; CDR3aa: CASTESGGGNQPQHF
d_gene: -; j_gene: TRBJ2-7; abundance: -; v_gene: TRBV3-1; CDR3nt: TGTGCCAGCAGCCAAAATCAGGTCAGGGAGGAGCAGTACTTC; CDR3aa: CASSQNQVREEQYF
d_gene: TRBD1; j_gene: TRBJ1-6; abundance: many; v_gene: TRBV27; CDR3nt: TGTGCCAGCAGTTTATTAACCGGGACAGGGAAACAGTCACCCCTCCACTTT; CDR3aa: CASSLLTGTGKQSPLHF
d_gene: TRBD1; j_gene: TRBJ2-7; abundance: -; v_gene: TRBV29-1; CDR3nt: TGCAGCGTTGCCCCGTCCCGAGGGACAGCCTACGAGCAGTACTTC; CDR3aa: CSVAPSRGTAYEQYF
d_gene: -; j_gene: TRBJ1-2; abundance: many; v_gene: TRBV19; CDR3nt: TGTGCCAGTAGCTCGTATGGGGGGAGAGACTTTCAGGAGGATGGCTACACCTTC; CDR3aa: CASSSYGGRDFQEDGYTF
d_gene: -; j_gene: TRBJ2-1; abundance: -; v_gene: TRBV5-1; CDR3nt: TGCGCCAGCAGCTTGGGTCCCCACGATGAGCAGTTCTTC; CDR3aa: CASSLGPHDEQFF
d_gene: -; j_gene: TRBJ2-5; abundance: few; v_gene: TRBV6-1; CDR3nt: TGTGCCAGCAGGCAACCCACGCTAGCAGAGACCCAGTACTTC; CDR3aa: CASRQPTLAETQYF
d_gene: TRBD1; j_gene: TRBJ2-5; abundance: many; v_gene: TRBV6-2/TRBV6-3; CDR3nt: TGTGCCAGCAGTGGACCGACAGGGCAAGAGACCCAGTACTTC; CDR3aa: CASSGPTGQETQYF
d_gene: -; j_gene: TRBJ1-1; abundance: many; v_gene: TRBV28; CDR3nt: TGTGCCAGCAGTTGGACTCGGCTGTCGAACACTGAAGCTTTCTTT; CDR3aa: CASSWTRLSNTEAFF
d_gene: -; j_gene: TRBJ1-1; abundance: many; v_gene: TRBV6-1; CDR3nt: TGTGCCAGCAGTAGACTGAGCCTCACTGAAGCTTTCTTT; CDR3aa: CASSRLSLTEAFF
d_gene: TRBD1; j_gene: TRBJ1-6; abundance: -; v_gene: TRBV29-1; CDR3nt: TGCAGCGTCCCCCGGCCGGACAGGGGGCCCCGGGCAGTCGATAATTCACCCCTCCACTTT; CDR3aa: CSVPRPDRGPRAVDNSPLHF